The next 27 T cell receptor beta chains were all read from a single sample in a study of OX40 agonist ivuxolimab in advanced cancers. The library was generated by the immunoSEQ multiplex PCR assay. Drawn from immuneACCESS, this table holds only the in-frame rearrangements with V and J called that TCRdb kept. Clones are partly lost; checked studies trace under half to an unresolved V gene and leave the rest unexplained. The table for this sample lists roughly 49,000 clones; 85% to 90% of them were counted only once. In total, the top ten clones hold 3% to 4.5% of the sample. The source material was CD4+ or CD8+ T cells sorted from blood, sampled in a trial of the OX40 agonist ivuxolimab. Receptors were obtained from an adult with an advanced solid tumor such as melanoma, head and neck, liver or kidney cancer.

In its sample, this clone was seen a few times. The chain is built from TRBV6-1 and TRBJ2-7; D remains ambiguous. V was clipped by 5 bases and J by 3 bases, with 5 bases between them. From germline, CDR1 is MNHNS and CDR2 SASEGT. This CDR3 contains 11 residues. The CDR3 reads CASSPYYEQYF. CDR3 nucleotide sequence: TGTGCCAGCAGTCCTTACTACGAGCAGTACTTC.

The chain has TRBV6-1 and TRBJ1-3; D uncertain. The CDR3 consists of 15 residues. V was trimmed by 6 bases and J by 0 bases, leaving 12 bases between them. Germline CDR1 and CDR2: MNHNS and SASEGT. The CDR3 region is CASSPMGSSGNTIYF. Written as DNA, the CDR3 is TGTGCCAGCAGCCCAATGGGGAGCTCTGGAAACACCATATATTTT.

This chain joins TRBV5-1 and TRBJ2-2, with TRBD1 as a possible D gene (6 bases). The germline V gene has CDR1 SGHRS and CDR2 YFSETQ. V lost 2 bases and J 0 bases, leaving 8 bases between the germline ends. This CDR3 has 15 amino acids. As DNA, the CDR3 is TGCGCCAGCAGCTTACAGGGACCGAACACCGGGGAGCTGTTTTTT. It yields the protein CASSLQGPNTGELFF.

The V and J genes are TRBV7-9 and TRBJ2-5; TRBD2 aligns across 9 bases. Unmatched junction bases numbered 7, after V lost 6 bases and J lost 5 bases. The CDR3 has 14 residues. Per germline, CDR1 SEHNR and CDR2 FQNEAQ (reference sequence). The CDR3 DNA sequence: TGTGCCAGCAGTCCCTATAGCGGGAGCGAGACCCAGTACTTC. Protein product: CASSPYSGSETQYF.

This clone has only one observation. V usage is TRBV29-1 and J usage is TRBJ1-2; D is possibly TRBD1 (6 bases). V was pared by 6 bases and J by 3 bases, with 11 bases between. CDR3 length: 12 residues. Germline CDR1 SQVTM, CDR2 ANQGSEA. The DNA of the CDR3 is TGCAGCGTGAGGGGGGACGACTATGGCTACACCTTC. It yields the protein CSVRGDDYGYTF.

The chain combines TRBV5-4 with TRBJ2-1; D perhaps matches TRBD1 (7 bases). CDR1 is SGHNT, CDR2 YYREEE, per germline (reference sequence). Trimming took off 4 bases at V and 4 bases at J, with 15 bases between the two ends. The CDR3 extends over 15 amino acids. CDR3 in DNA: TGTGCCAGCAGCCGCCCCAGGGGGGAATACAATGAGCAGTTCTTC. Amino acids: CASSRPRGEYNEQFF.

V gene TRBV7-9 combines with J gene TRBJ2-3; no firm D call. Germline V gene data show CDR1 as SEHNR and CDR2 as FQNEAQ (reference sequence). CDR3 length: 17 amino acids. Trimming cost V 1 base and J 1 base, with 15 bases left between them. The CDR3 DNA reads as TGTGCCAGCAGCTTAGGGGCCGGCGCGCTCGGCACAGATACGCAGTATTTT. Translated: CASSLGAGALGTDTQYF.

The genes are TRBV7-3 and TRBJ2-4; a weak D match, TRBD2 (6 bases). The CDR3 consists of 16 residues. Germline CDR1 and CDR2: SGHTA and FQGTGA. V lost 2 bases to trimming and J lost 5 bases, with 16 bases between them. The CDR3 coding sequence is TGTGCCAGCAGCTTACGGGGAGGAGGGCCCCAAAACATTCAGTACTTC. Its translation is CASSLRGGGPQNIQYF.

The V gene is TRBV14, the J gene TRBJ2-3; D call uncertain. The CDR3 totals 14 residues. The ends were cut back, 3 bases at V and 1 base at J, with 8 bases in the middle. CDR1 SGHDN and CDR2 FVKESK come from the germline V gene. Here the CDR3 reads CASSHTLGTDTQYF. The CDR3 DNA reads TGTGCCAGCAGCCACACATTGGGCACAGATACGCAGTATTTT. Using reference TRBV14 and TRBJ2-3 for the parts outside the CDR3, the full variable domain is EAGVTQFPSHSVIEKGQTVTLRCDPISGHDNLYWYRRVMGKEIKFLLHFVKESKQDESGMPNNRFLAERTGGTYSTLKVQPAELEDSGVYFCASSHTLGTDTQYFGPGTRLTVL.

V gene TRBV28 combines with J gene TRBJ1-1, with unresolved D. V was pared by 2 bases and J by 3 bases, with 10 bases between. Germline loops: CDR1 MDHEN, CDR2 SYDVKM. This CDR3 spans 14 amino acids. CDR3 DNA: TGTGCCAGCAGTTTAGAGGTTGGGTACACTGAAGCTTTCTTT. Encoded protein: CASSLEVGYTEAFF.

The chain recombines TRBV5-4 with TRBJ1-4, with 8 positions matching TRBD1. CDR1 and CDR2 from the germline V gene are SGHNT and YYREEE (reference sequence). V dropped 4 bases and J dropped 3; count of bases not matched to a gene: 5. This CDR3 is built from 15 residues. CDR3 DNA sequence: TGTGCCAGCAGCATCCAACAGGGGGCTAATGAAAAACTGTTTTTT. Translation gives CASSIQQGANEKLFF.

The chain uses TRBV18 and TRBJ2-3; D not resolved. This CDR3 has 13 amino acids. V lost 2 bases to trimming and J lost 1 base, with 4 bases between them. The germline V gene has CDR1 KGHSH and CDR2 LQKENI. The CDR3 protein is CASSPSGTDTQYF. The CDR3 nucleotides read TGTGCCAGCTCACCATCCGGCACAGATACGCAGTATTTT.

The chain is built from TRBV7-2 and TRBJ1-4; D is unclear. Germline V gives CDR1 SGHTA, CDR2 FQGNSA. The CDR3 extends over 13 amino acids. Trimming removed 1 base at V and 4 bases at J, with 4 bases between. CDR3 sequence: CASSLGVNEKLFF. The CDR3, as DNA: TGTGCCAGCAGCTTAGGGGTTAATGAAAAACTGTTTTTT.

The J gene is TRBJ2-7, the V gene TRBV7-3; 10 bases are a match to TRBD1. The germline CDR1 and CDR2 sequences are SGHTA and FQGTGA. The trim removed 4 bases at V and 5 bases at J, leaving 8 bases unmatched. This CDR3 region has 15 residues. CDR3 nucleotides: TGTGCCAGCAGCTCTGCCGGGACAGGGGTCGACGAGCAGTACTTC. Translation gives CASSSAGTGVDEQYF.

The chain has TRBV15 and TRBJ2-7; D unclear. Germline-derived CDR1 and CDR2 are LNHNV and YYDKDF (reference sequence). The CDR3 contains 13 residues. V lost 0 bases to trimming and J lost 1 base, with 4 bases between them. The CDR3 here is CATSRDPSYEQYF. CDR3 in DNA: TGTGCCACCAGCAGAGATCCGTCCTACGAGCAGTACTTC.

V is TRBV6-1 and J is TRBJ2-7; D gene unclear. V lost 3 bases, J lost 6 bases, and 12 bases lay in between. The CDR3 runs to 13 residues. CDR1 is MNHNS, CDR2 SASEGT, per germline. This chain's CDR3 is CASSEFGVGEQYF. The CDR3, as DNA: TGTGCCAGCAGTGAGTTTGGGGTCGGCGAGCAGTACTTC.

The rearrangement joins TRBV29-1 to TRBJ2-1; 12 nucleotides match TRBD1. CDR3 size: 14 residues. Germline lookup yields CDR1 SQVTM and CDR2 ANQGSEA. V lost 7 bases, J lost 9 bases, and 10 bases stayed unmatched. CDR3 sequence reads: CSADPGQGASEQFF. In DNA form, the CDR3 reads TGCAGCGCGGACCCGGGACAGGGGGCGAGTGAGCAGTTCTTC.

V gene TRBV19 combines with J gene TRBJ1-3, with D tentatively TRBD1 (5 bases). CDR1 LNHDA and CDR2 SQIVND come from the germline V gene (reference sequence). V gave up 6 bases and J gave up 0 bases, with 9 bases separating them. The CDR3 is 14 residues long. CDR3 amino acids: CASSQRGSGNTIYF. The CDR3 DNA is TGTGCCAGTAGCCAAAGGGGCTCTGGAAACACCATATATTTT.

The table lists this clone with a count of one. The chain joins TRBV9 to TRBJ2-3, with 8 nucleotides matching TRBD1. There are 16 residues in the CDR3. V lost 1 base to trimming and J lost 0 bases; unmatched junction nucleotides: 4. Germline-derived CDR1 and CDR2 are SGDLS and YYNGEE. The CDR3 spells CASSVFDRGSTDTQYF. In DNA, the CDR3 is TGTGCCAGCAGCGTATTCGACAGGGGAAGCACAGATACGCAGTATTTT.

The chain joins TRBV6-5 to TRBJ2-7; D is undetermined. From germline, CDR1 is MNHEY and CDR2 SVGAGI. The CDR3 is 15 residues long. Trimming stripped 2 bases from V and 1 base from J, with 12 bases between. CDR3 bases: TGTGCCAGCAGTTACGCGGTAGCATCGTCCTACGAGCAGTACTTC. Translation gives CASSYAVASSYEQYF.

This clone was counted a single time. This chain uses TRBV7-9 with TRBJ2-2; 12 bases match TRBD2. The germline CDR1 and CDR2 sequences are SEHNR and FQNEAQ (reference sequence). V shed 6 bases, J shed 6 bases, and the junction held 14 bases outside the gene matches. The CDR3 extends over 18 amino acids. CDR3 DNA: TGTGCCAGCAGACCCCTAGCTAGCGGGAGGGGTCGGTCCGGGGAGCTGTTTTTT. Translated, it gives CASRPLASGRGRSGELFF.

The V gene is TRBV7-3, the J gene TRBJ2-3; tentative D call: TRBD2 (6 bases). The V gene lost 2 bases and the J gene lost 4 bases, with 28 bases spanning the gap. This CDR3 has 20 residues. The germline gives CDR1 SGHTA, CDR2 FQGTGA. The CDR3 DNA reads as TGTGCCAGCAGCTTAGGGGGGAGCGGCCCGGAGCGGGTTTCAGCAGATACGCAGTATTTT. This encodes CASSLGGSGPERVSADTQYF. The variable domain in full, completed from reference TRBV7-3 and TRBJ2-3, reads GAGVSQTPSNKVTEKGKYVELRCDPISGHTALYWYRQSLGQGPEFLIYFQGTGAADDSGLPNDRFFAVRPEGSVSTLKIQRTERGDSAVYLCASSLGGSGPERVSADTQYFGPGTRLTVL.

This chain joins TRBV5-8 and TRBJ2-7; 9 bases fit TRBD1. The CDR3 spans 16 residues. Germline V gives CDR1 SGHTS, CDR2 YDEGEE. With 6 bases clipped from V and 1 base from J, the junction kept 11 bases outside the gene matches. CDR3 protein: CASTNRGLTRSYEQYF. The CDR3 DNA is TGTGCCAGCACGAACAGGGGGCTGACCCGATCCTACGAGCAGTACTTC.

This rearrangement joins TRBV28 to TRBJ1-1; TRBD1 matches at 7 bases. The CDR3 consists of 14 residues. Germline V gene sequence: CDR1 MDHEN, CDR2 SYDVKM. V gave up 4 bases and J gave up 3 bases; unmatched junction bases: 5. CDR3 loop: CASSSTGWDTEAFF. For the CDR3, the DNA is TGTGCCAGCAGTTCGACAGGGTGGGACACTGAAGCTTTCTTT.

J is TRBJ2-5 and V is TRBV5-4; D is unresolved. Trimming took 2 bases from V and 10 from J, leaving 9 bases between them. This CDR3 is 11 amino acids long. In germline, CDR1 is SGHNT, CDR2 YYREEE (reference sequence). The CDR3 here is CASSFDTFQYF. CDR3 nucleotide sequence: TGTGCCAGCAGCTTTGACACATTCCAGTACTTC. Looking up the rest from reference TRBV5-4 and TRBJ2-5 gives the full variable domain: ETGVTQSPTHLIKTRGQQVTLRCSSQSGHNTVSWYQQALGQGPQFIFQYYREEENGRGNFPPRFSGLQFPNYSSELNVNALELDDSALYLCASSFDTFQYFGPGTRLLVL.

The chain carries TRBV19 and TRBJ2-1, with 9 bases aligning to TRBD1. This CDR3 has 15 amino acids. Germline values: CDR1 LNHDA, CDR2 SQIVND (reference sequence). The V and J ends lost 5 bases and 0 bases, in that order; junction bases with no gene match: 2. CDR3 sequence: CASSSQGASYNEQFF. The CDR3 region has the DNA TGTGCCAGTAGTTCACAGGGGGCCTCCTACAATGAGCAGTTCTTC.

This chain links TRBV7-8 with TRBJ2-2; TRBD1 matches 7 bases. The CDR3 totals 13 residues. After removal of 5 bases from V and 6 bases from J, the junction contained 3 bases not matched to a gene. Germline CDR1 and CDR2: SGHVS and FQNEAQ. The CDR3 DNA reads as TGTGCCAGCAGCAAACAGGGGCCCGGGGAGCTGTTTTTT. As protein: CASSKQGPGELFF.